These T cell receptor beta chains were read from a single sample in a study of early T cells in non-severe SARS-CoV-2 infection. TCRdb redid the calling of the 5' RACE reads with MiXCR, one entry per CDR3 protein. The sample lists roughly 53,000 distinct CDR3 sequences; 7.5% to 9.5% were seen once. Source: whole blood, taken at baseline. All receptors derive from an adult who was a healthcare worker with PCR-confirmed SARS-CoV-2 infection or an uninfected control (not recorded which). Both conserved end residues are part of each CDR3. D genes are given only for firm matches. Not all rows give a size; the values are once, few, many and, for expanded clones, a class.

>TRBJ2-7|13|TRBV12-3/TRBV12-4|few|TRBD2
TGTGCCAGCCGGACTAGCGGGGTGCTCGAGCAGTACTTC
CASRTSGVLEQYF
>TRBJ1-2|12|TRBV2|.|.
TGTGCCAGCAGAGGGATCAACTATGGCTACACCTTC
CASRGINYGYTF
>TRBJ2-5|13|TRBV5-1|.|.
TGCGCCAGCAGTAAGAATGATGGGGAGACCCAGTACTTC
CASSKNDGETQYF
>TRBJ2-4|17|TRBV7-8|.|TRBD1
TGTGCCAGCAGCACGGACAGGGTACCCCTAGCCAAAAACATTCAGTACTTC
CASSTDRVPLAKNIQYF
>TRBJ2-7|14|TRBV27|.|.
TGTGCCAGCAGTCCGTCGGCCAGCTCCTACGAGCAGTACTTC
CASSPSASSYEQYF
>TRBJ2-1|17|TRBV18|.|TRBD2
TGTGCCAGCTCACCGCCTAGCGGGAGGTTGTCCTACAATGAGCAGTTCTTC
CASSPPSGRLSYNEQFF
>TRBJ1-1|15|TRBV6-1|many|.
TGTGCCAGCAGTGAAGCGGAACAGGGTTGGACTGAAGCTTTCTTT
CASSEAEQGWTEAFF
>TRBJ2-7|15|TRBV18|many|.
TGTGCCAGCTCACACCCTAGGTTTAGCTCCTACGAGCAGTACTTC
CASSHPRFSSYEQYF
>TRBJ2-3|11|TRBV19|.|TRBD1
TGTGCCAGTACTACAGGGGGCACGCAGTATTTT
CASTTGGTQYF
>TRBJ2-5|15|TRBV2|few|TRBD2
TGTGCCAGCAGCCGACTAGCGACGTACCAAGAGACCCAGTACTTC
CASSRLATYQETQYF
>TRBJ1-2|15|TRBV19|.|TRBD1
TGTGCCAGTAGTCCGACGGCGGGACAGGGATATGGCTACACCTTC
CASSPTAGQGYGYTF
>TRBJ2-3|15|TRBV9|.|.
TGTGCCAGCAGCGTAGTTCCCATCGGGGTGGATACGCAGTATTTT
CASSVVPIGVDTQYF
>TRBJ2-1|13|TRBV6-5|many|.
TGTGCCACCTCCCAGATCTCCTACAATGAGCAGTTCTTC
CATSQISYNEQFF
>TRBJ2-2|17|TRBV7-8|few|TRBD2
TGTGCCAGCAGTCCCCAAGCGGGGCGAGGAAACACCGGGGAGCTGTTTTTT
CASSPQAGRGNTGELFF
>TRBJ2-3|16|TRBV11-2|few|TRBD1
TGTGCCAGCAGCTTCACGGCGACAGGGGCCGCAGATACGCAGTATTTT
CASSFTATGAADTQYF
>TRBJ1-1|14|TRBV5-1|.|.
TGCGCCAGCAGCGAGCAGGGAAGGAACACTGAAGCTTTCTTT
CASSEQGRNTEAFF
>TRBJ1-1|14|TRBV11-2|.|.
TGTGCCAGCAGCAAGAGCACGGGTCACACTGAAGCTTTCTTT
CASSKSTGHTEAFF
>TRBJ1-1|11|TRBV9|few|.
TGTGCCAGCAGCTCCCGGGACCGAGCTTTCTTT
CASSSRDRAFF
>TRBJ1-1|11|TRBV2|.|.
TGTGCCAGCAGTGCACGGGGGAGAGCTTTCTTT
CASSARGRAFF
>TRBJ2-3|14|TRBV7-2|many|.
TGTGCCAGCAGCTTGGGGACTCGCCGAGATACGCAGTATTTT
CASSLGTRRDTQYF
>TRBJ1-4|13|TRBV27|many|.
TGTGCCAGCACCCACCCAGGTAGCGAAAAACTGTTTTTT
CASTHPGSEKLFF
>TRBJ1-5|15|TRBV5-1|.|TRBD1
TGCGCCAGCAGCTGGACGGGACAGACAGGACAGCCCCAGCATTTT
CASSWTGQTGQPQHF
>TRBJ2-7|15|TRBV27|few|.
TGTGCCAGCAGTTTATTGAGGGGTACCTCCTACGAGCAGTACTTC
CASSLLRGTSYEQYF
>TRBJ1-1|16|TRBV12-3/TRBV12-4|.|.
TGTGCCAGCAGTTCTCAGGGCCCCGGGGGATACACTGAAGCTTTCTTT
CASSSQGPGGYTEAFF
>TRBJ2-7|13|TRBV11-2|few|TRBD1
TGTGCCAGCAGCTCGACAGGGACGGGAGAGCAGTACTTC
CASSSTGTGEQYF
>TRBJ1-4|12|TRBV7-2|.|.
TGTGCCAGCAGTTCCACCCGTGAAAAACTGTTTTTT
CASSSTREKLFF
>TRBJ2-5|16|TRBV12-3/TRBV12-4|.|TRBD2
TGTGCCAGCAGTTCTGAGCTAGCGGGTTATGGGGAGACCCAGTACTTC
CASSSELAGYGETQYF
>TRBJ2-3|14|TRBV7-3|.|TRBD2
TGTGCCAGCAGCTTAACGTCTAGCGGGGATACGCAGTATTTT
CASSLTSSGDTQYF
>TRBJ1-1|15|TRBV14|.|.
TGTGCCAGCAGCCAACTCCAGAACTTGAACACTGAAGCTTTCTTT
CASSQLQNLNTEAFF
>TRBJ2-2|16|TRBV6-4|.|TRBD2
TGTGCCAGCAGTGACTCGGCAGGGAGGGGCACCGGGGAGCTGTTTTTT
CASSDSAGRGTGELFF
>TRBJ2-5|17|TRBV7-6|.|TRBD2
TGTGCCAGCAGCTTCCTAGCGGGGGGGCGAGGCCAAGAGACCCAGTACTTC
CASSFLAGGRGQETQYF
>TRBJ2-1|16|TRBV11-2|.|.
TGTGCCAGCAGCTTAGTAATTACCAGCTCCTACAATGAGCAGTTCTTC
CASSLVITSSYNEQFF
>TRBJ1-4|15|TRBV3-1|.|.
TGTGCCAGCAGCCGCCAAGGGGGTTCCCCTGAAAAACTGTTTTTT
CASSRQGGSPEKLFF
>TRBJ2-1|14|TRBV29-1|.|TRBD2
TGCAGCGTCGGGCTCGGGCTAGCGGGCAATGAGCAGTTCTTC
CSVGLGLAGNEQFF
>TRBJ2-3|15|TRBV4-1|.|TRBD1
TGCGCCAGCAGCCCGCAGGACAGGGGGTCAGATACGCAGTATTTT
CASSPQDRGSDTQYF
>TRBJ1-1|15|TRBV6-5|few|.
TGTGCCAGCAGTTACATAAGGACAGCGAACACTGAAGCTTTCTTT
CASSYIRTANTEAFF
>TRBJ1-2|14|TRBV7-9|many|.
TGTGCCAGCAGCTCTGGGGGGCGCGTCTATGGCTACACCTTC
CASSSGGRVYGYTF
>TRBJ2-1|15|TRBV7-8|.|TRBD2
TGTGCCAGCAGCTTATACGGGAGGGAATACAATGAGCAGTTCTTC
CASSLYGREYNEQFF
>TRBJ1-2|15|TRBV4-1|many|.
TGCGCCAGCAGCCAAGAAACGCTTCCTAACTATGGCTACACCTTC
CASSQETLPNYGYTF
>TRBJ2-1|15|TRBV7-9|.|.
TGTGCCAGCAGCCGGAGGGGGCTCCTCAAGGATGAGCAGTTCTTC
CASSRRGLLKDEQFF
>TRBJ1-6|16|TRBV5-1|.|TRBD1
TGCGCCAGCAGCCCAACAGGGGTTCCATATAATTCACCCCTCCACTTT
CASSPTGVPYNSPLHF
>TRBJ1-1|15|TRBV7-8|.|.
TGTGCCAGCAGCTTCAGGACGGGGACGCTCAATGAAGCTTTCTTT
CASSFRTGTLNEAFF
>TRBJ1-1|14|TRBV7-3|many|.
TGTGCCAGCAAAACAAACCCGACGAACACTGAAGCTTTCTTT
CASKTNPTNTEAFF
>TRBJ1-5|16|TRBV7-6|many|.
TGTGCCAGCAGCTTAGGCGGTGGGGTGCCCCATCAGCCCCAGCATTTT
CASSLGGGVPHQPQHF
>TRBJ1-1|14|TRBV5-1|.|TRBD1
TGCGCCAGCAGCTTTGGACAGGAGAACACTGAAGCTTTCTTT
CASSFGQENTEAFF
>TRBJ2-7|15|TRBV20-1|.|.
TGCAGTGCTAGGCCTTGGGGGCAAGGCAACTACGAGCAGTACTTC
CSARPWGQGNYEQYF
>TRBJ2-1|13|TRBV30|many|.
TGTGCCTGGAGTGTAGGACCATACAATGAGCAGTTCTTC
CAWSVGPYNEQFF
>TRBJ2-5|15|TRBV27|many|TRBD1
TGTGCCAGCAGTCTTCGGACAGGGGGCCGGGAGACCCAGTACTTC
CASSLRTGGRETQYF
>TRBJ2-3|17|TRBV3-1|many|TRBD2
TGTGCCAGCAGCCAAGATAAGGCTAGCGGGAGAACAGATACGCAGTATTTT
CASSQDKASGRTDTQYF
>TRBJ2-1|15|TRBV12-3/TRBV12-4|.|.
TGTGCCAGCAGCCCCCCCGGGGTCTACCACAATGAGCAGTTCTTC
CASSPPGVYHNEQFF
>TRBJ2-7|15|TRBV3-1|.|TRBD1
TGTGCCAGCAGCCAAGAAGGACAGGGCACGTACGAGCAGTACTTC
CASSQEGQGTYEQYF
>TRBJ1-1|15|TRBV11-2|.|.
TGTGCCAGCAGCCTAGGGACACCAAAAGACACTGAAGCTTTCTTT
CASSLGTPKDTEAFF